The rows below give T cell receptor beta chains drawn from one sample of a study of T cell clusters in autoimmune cytopenias. With the multiplex PCR reads reprocessed, TCRdb shows one record per CDR3 protein and no DNA. The sample totals roughly 890 distinct CDR3 sequences. These data are also associated with another study on T cell repertoires in aging, cancer and after chemotherapy.

The sequenced sample consisted of peripheral blood. The receptor source for this set is a human donor with chronic lymphocytic leukemia. CDR3s include the opening cysteine and the closing phenylalanine or tryptophan. Each record gives: CDR3 protein, J gene, V gene, clone size. Clone sizes are given selectively: once, few, many, or a class where the clone is expanded.

CSAARDSQETQYF	TRBJ2-5	TRBV20-1	.
CASSKTVNTEAFF	TRBJ1-1	TRBV7-2	.
CASSGGDRGGKTSSYNEQFF	TRBJ2-1	TRBV12-3/TRBV12-4	medium-sized
CASSRSGTGANTGELFF	TRBJ2-2	TRBV6-4	medium-sized
CSASEGDRGTGNTIYF	TRBJ1-3	TRBV20-1	.
CASSYGLGDQPQHF	TRBJ1-5	TRBV27	medium-sized
CASSPDARVDQPQHF	TRBJ1-5	TRBV19	large
CASSSGARRTDTQYF	TRBJ2-3	TRBV7-9	medium-sized
CASSNGNQETQYF	TRBJ2-5	TRBV11-3	large
CASGWTGYNEQFF	TRBJ2-1	TRBV6-5	large
CASSPTDRSYEQYF	TRBJ2-7	TRBV12-3/TRBV12-4	medium-sized
CASSYQGAHQKLFF	TRBJ1-4	TRBV11-3	.
CASSMTRNTEAFF	TRBJ1-1	TRBV19	large
CASSLNWGTGGLGTEAFF	TRBJ1-1	TRBV28	.
CASSLGFGGTANEKLFF	TRBJ1-4	TRBV11-2	medium-sized
CASRAYGGSGANVLTF	TRBJ2-6	TRBV6-2/TRBV6-3	large
CSVETPTSGGLFF	TRBJ2-2	TRBV29-1	.
CASSLVGVPSEQYF	TRBJ2-7	TRBV7-9	.
CASSDSGANGYTF	TRBJ1-2	TRBV6-1	medium-sized
CASSYGAGGDEQFF	TRBJ2-1	TRBV7-6	medium-sized
CASSYSATSGNNVQFF	TRBJ2-1	TRBV6-2/TRBV6-3	.
CASSPPGRINNSPLHF	TRBJ1-6	TRBV7-9	medium-sized
CASSFGTGWNEQYF	TRBJ2-7	TRBV5-5	medium-sized
CASSLGGQGGNYGYTF	TRBJ1-2	TRBV11-3	.
CASTNVRVGTEAFF	TRBJ1-1	TRBV19	medium-sized
CASSLVTGGPVSYEQYF	TRBJ2-7	TRBV7-9	.
CASSYSSRQLSGNTIYF	TRBJ1-3	TRBV6-5	large
CSVESGEKLFF	TRBJ1-4	TRBV29-1	large
CASSLARPSGGAGGGELFF	TRBJ2-2	TRBV5-1	medium-sized
CSAPGQSGNTIYF	TRBJ1-3	TRBV20-1	.
CASSLSGDTEAFF	TRBJ1-1	TRBV11-3	large
CASSDNRGSNQPQHF	TRBJ1-5	TRBV6-1	medium-sized
CASSLGEGLAGGEETQYF	TRBJ2-5	TRBV11-1	large
CAISSSTYNEQFF	TRBJ2-1	TRBV10-3	medium-sized
CASSFTGTGYNEQFF	TRBJ2-1	TRBV5-1	.
CASSRVGGRLGDTEAFF	TRBJ1-1	TRBV11-1	large
CASSSPRTEETQYF	TRBJ2-5	TRBV6-5	large
CASSPWDTSTDTQYF	TRBJ2-3	TRBV27	medium-sized
CASSQDRDYWSPLHF	TRBJ1-6	TRBV14	medium-sized
CASSLRDYGSYEQYF	TRBJ2-7	TRBV7-9	.
CASRNEGGPYNEQFF	TRBJ2-1	TRBV6-1	large
CASSLTGSVELFF	TRBJ1-4	TRBV27	large
CASSARQGAHQKLFF	TRBJ1-4	TRBV11-1	large
CASSFLDSSYGYTF	TRBJ1-2	TRBV27	large
CASSIARRRGKETQYF	TRBJ2-5	TRBV19	medium-sized
CASRPTGTGGLDGYTF	TRBJ1-2	TRBV6-2/TRBV6-3	.
CASSFETRTYGYTF	TRBJ1-2	TRBV5-1	medium-sized